The present T cell receptor beta chain was sequenced within a study of cytomegalovirus exposure and HLA in healthy donors. In the study overall: An early data release held 80 million or so unique TCRs from HLA-typed donors. Notes on the study in general: Later work found most CMV-associated TCR beta chains apparently HLA-restricted.

As concerns this clone: Its antigen is as yet unknown. The same CDR3 is also encoded by other DNA sequences in this sample.

PCR amplification relied on 60 Vbeta primers (plus 13 Jbeta primers). Profiled with immunoSEQ multiplex PCR; TCRdb holds only in-frame clones, not every one. Among 200,000 to 250,000 clones, roughly four fifths were seen once, and the ten largest hold 2.5% to 3%. The V end was cut by 7 bases, the J end by 3 bases, with 12 bases between. The CDR3 runs 12 residues. CDR1 and CDR2 (germline): SQVTM, ANQGSEA. The receptor comes from a middle-aged woman in good health and CMV-seronegative. The specimen sequenced was PBMCs. This chain uses TRBV29-1 with TRBJ2-5; possible D gene TRBD1, 6 bases. The CDR3 DNA sequence: TGCAGCGGATTAAAGGGGGAAGAGACCCAGTACTTC. This sequence encodes CSGLKGEETQYF. The entire variable domain, with the rest obtained from reference TRBV29-1 and TRBJ2-5, is as follows: SAVISQKPSRDICQRGTSLTIQCQVDSQVTMMFWYRQQPGQSLTLIATANQGSEATYESGFVIDKFPISRPNLTFSTLTVSNMSPEDSSIYLCSGLKGEETQYFGPGTRLLVL.